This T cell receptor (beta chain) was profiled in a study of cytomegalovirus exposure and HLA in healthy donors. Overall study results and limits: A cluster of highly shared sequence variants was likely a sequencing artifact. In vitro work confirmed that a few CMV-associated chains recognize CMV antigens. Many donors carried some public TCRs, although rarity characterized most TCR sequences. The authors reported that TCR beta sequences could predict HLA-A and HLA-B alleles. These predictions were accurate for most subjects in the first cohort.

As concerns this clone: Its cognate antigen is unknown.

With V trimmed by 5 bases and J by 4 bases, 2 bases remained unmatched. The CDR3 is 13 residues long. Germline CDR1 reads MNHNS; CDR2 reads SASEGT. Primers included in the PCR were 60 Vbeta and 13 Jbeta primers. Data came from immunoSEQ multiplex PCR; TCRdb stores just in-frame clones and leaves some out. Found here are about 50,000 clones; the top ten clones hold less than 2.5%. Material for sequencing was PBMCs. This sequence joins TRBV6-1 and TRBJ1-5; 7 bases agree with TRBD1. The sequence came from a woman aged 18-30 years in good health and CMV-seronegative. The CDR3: CASSPGGNQPQHF. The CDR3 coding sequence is TGTGCCAGCAGTCCAGGGGGAAATCAGCCCCAGCATTTT.